The 3 T cell receptor beta chains below all came from one sample that was sequenced in a study of blood T cell repertoires in COVID-19. Sequenced by immunoSEQ multiplex PCR; TCRdb stores in-frame clones only, minus some. Counted here are roughly 160,000 clones, roughly 80% occurring once; the ten biggest clones make up roughly 9.6%. Sequences were obtained from PBMCs or T cells enriched from blood (not recorded which). These receptors were taken from a man over 45 who had recovered from COVID-19.

This clone showed up just once. The CDR3 DNA sequence: TGCGCCAGCAGCTTGCGGGGGGCGTCCGGGGCCAACGTCCTGACTTTC. As protein: CASSLRGASGANVLTF. The rearrangement joins TRBV5-1 to TRBJ2-6, with D perhaps TRBD2 (7 bases). V lost 1 base and J lost 4, with 12 bases in between. CDR1 and CDR2 from the germline V gene are SGHRS and YFSETQ. CDR3 length: 16 residues.

The V call is TRBV5-1, the J call TRBJ2-5, with 11 bases matching TRBD1. Looked up from germline, CDR1 is SGHRS and CDR2 is YFSETQ. The V gene end was trimmed by 4 bases and the J gene end by 5 bases; junction bases not matched to a gene: 7. This CDR3 contains 15 residues. CDR3 residues: CASSRTGGEWETQYF. CDR3 DNA sequence: TGCGCCAGCAGCCGGACAGGGGGCGAGTGGGAGACCCAGTACTTC.

The chain couples TRBV5-8 to TRBJ1-5; a possible D gene is TRBD1 (6 bases). This CDR3 comprises 16 residues. The V end lost 3 bases, the J end lost 5 bases, and 18 bases lay between the germline ends. CDR1 and CDR2 from the germline V gene are SGHTS and YDEGEE. The chain's CDR3 is CASSSSGTLMDQPQHF. The CDR3 region has the DNA TGTGCCAGCAGCTCCTCCGGGACACTTATGGATCAGCCCCAGCATTTT.